This T cell receptor (beta chain) was documented in a study of T cell repertoires in aging, cancer and after chemotherapy. A mixed TRB-A/B primer pool amplified rearranged TRB by multiplex touch-down PCR. In TCRdb, the multiplex PCR reads were re-called with MiXCR into one record per CDR3 protein. The data hold 2,500 or so distinct CDR3 sequences, with about 51% observed a single time. The CDR3 is 18 residues long. V gave up 6 bases and J gave up 1 base, with 24 bases separating them. Peripheral blood genomic DNA, not sorted cells or RNA, was the template. This sequence was found in a human donor with a blood cancer. The donor label of this sample is uncertain. Sequencing used blood. The chain has TRBV12-3 or TRBV12-4 and TRBJ1-1, with D possibly matching TRBD1 (6 bases). The DNA of the CDR3 is TGTGCCAGCAGCCCATTGTGGGCACAGAGGGGACAGAACACTGAAGCTTTCTTT. It codes for CASSPLWAQRGQNTEAFF.